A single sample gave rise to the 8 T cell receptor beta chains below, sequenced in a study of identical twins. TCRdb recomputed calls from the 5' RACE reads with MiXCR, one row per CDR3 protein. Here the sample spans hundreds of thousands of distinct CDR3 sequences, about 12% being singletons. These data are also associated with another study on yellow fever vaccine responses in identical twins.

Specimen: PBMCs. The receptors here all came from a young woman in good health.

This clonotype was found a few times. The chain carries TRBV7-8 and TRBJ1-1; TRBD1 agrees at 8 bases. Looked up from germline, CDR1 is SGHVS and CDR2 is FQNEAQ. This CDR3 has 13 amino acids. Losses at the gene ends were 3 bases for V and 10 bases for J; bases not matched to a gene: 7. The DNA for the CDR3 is TGTGCCAGCAGCTTGGGACCGGACAGGGCAGCTTTCTTT. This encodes CASSLGPDRAAFF.

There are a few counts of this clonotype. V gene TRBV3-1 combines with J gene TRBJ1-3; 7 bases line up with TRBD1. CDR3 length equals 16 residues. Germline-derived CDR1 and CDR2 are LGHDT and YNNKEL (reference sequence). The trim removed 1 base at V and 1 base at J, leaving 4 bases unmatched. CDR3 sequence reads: CASSQARTGSGNTIYF. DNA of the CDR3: TGTGCCAGCAGCCAAGCCCGGACAGGTTCTGGAAACACCATATATTTT.

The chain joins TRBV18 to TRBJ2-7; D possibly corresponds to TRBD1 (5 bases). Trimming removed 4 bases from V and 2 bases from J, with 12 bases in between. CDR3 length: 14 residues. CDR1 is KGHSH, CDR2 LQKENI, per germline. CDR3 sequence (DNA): TGTGCCAGCTCACAACTACAGGAAACCTACGAGCAGTACTTC. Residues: CASSQLQETYEQYF.

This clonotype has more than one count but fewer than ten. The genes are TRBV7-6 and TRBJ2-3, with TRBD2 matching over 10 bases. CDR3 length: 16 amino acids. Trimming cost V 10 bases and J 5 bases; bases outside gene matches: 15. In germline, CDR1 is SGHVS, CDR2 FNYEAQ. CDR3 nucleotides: TGTGCCACCTCCCGCCAGCGGGAGGGTGGAGAAGATACGCAGTATTTT. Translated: CATSRQREGGEDTQYF.

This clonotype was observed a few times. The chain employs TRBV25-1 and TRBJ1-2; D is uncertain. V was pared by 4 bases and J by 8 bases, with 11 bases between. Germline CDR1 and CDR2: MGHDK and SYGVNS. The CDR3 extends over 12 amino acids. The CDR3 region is CASSAQTWGYTF. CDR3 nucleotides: TGTGCCAGCAGTGCCCAAACATGGGGCTACACCTTC.

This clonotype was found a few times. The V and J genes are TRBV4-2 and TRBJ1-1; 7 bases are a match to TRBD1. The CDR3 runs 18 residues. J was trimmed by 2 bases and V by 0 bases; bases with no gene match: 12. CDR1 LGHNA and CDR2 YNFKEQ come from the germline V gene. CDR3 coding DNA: TGTGCCAGCAGCCAAGAGCGAAGACAGGGCACCACTAACACTGAAGCTTTCTTT. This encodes CASSQERRQGTTNTEAFF.

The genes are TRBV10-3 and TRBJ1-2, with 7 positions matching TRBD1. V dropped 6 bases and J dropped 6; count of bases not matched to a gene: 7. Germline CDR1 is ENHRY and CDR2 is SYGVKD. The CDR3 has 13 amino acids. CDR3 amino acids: CAISEGTVNGYTF. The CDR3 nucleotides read TGTGCCATCAGCGAAGGGACAGTTAATGGCTACACCTTC.

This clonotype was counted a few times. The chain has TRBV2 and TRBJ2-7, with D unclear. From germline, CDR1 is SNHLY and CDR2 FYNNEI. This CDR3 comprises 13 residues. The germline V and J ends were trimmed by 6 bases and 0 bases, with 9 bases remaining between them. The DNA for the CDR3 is TGTGCCAGCAGGCCCCCCGCCTCCTACGAGCAGTACTTC. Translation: CASRPPASYEQYF.